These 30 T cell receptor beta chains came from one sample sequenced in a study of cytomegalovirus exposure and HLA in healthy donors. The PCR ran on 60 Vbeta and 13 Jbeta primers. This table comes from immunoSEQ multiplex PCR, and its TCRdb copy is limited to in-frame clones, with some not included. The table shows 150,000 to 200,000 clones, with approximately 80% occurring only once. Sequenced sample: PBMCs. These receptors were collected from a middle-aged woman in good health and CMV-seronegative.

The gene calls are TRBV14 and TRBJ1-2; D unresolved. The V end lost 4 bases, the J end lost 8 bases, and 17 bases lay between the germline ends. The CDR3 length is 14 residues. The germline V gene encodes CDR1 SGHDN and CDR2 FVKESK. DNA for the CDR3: TGTGCCAGCAGCCCGACAAACCCCTCACTGGGCTACACCTTC. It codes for CASSPTNPSLGYTF.

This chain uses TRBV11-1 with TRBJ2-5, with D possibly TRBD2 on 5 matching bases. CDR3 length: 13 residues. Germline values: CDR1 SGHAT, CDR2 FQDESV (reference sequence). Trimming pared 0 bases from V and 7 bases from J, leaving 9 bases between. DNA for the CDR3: TGTGCCAGCAGCTTAGCGGTCAGCGGGACCCAGTACTTC. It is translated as CASSLAVSGTQYF. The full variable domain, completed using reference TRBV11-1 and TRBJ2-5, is EAEVAQSPRYKITEKSQAVAFWCDPISGHATLYWYRQILGQGPELLVQFQDESVVDDSQLPKDRFSAERLKGVDSTLKIQPAELGDSAMYLCASSLAVSGTQYFGPGTRLLVL.

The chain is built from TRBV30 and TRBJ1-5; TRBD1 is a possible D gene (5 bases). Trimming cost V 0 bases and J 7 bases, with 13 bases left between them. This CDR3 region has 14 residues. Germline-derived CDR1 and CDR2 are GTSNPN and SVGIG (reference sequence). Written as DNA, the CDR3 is TGTGCCTGGAGTGTCGTAGGAGGGGCCCAGCCCCAGCATTTT. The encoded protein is CAWSVVGGAQPQHF.

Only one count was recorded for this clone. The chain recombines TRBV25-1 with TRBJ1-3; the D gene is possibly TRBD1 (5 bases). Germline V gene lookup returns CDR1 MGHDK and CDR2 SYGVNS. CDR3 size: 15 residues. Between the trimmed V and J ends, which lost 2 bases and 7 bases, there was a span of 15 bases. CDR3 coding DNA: TGTGCCAGCAGTGAACTTCGGGGGTTTGAGAACACCATATATTTT. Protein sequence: CASSELRGFENTIYF.

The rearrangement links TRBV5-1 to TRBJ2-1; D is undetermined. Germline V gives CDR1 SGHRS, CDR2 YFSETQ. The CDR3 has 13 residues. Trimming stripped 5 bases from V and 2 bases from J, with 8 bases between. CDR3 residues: CASRSRPYNEQFF. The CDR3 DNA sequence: TGCGCCAGCAGGTCCAGGCCCTACAATGAGCAGTTCTTC. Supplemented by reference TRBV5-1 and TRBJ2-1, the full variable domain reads KAGVTQTPRYLIKTRGQQVTLSCSPISGHRSVSWYQQTPGQGLQFLFEYFSETQRNKGNFPGRFSGRQFSNSRSEMNVSTLELGDSALYLCASRSRPYNEQFFGPGTRLTVL.

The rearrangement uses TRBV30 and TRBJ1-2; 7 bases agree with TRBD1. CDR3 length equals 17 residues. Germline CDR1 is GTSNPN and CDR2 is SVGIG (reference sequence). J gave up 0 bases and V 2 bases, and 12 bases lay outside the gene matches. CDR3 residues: CAWSNPIQGMANYGYTF. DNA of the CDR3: TGTGCCTGGAGTAACCCCATACAGGGGATGGCTAACTATGGCTACACCTTC.

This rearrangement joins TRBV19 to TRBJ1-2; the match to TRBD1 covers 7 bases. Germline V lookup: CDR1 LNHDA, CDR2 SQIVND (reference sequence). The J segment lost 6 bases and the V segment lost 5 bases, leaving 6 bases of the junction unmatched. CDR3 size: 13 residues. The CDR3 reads CASSVSTGDGYTF. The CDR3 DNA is TGTGCCAGTAGTGTCTCTACAGGGGATGGCTACACCTTC.

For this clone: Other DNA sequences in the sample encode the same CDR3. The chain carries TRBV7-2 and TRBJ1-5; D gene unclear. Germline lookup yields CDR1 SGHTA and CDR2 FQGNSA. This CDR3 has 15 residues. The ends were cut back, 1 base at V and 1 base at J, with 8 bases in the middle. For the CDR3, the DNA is TGTGCCAGCAGCTTAGTTGCGGGAAGCAATCAGCCCCAGCATTTT. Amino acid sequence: CASSLVAGSNQPQHF.

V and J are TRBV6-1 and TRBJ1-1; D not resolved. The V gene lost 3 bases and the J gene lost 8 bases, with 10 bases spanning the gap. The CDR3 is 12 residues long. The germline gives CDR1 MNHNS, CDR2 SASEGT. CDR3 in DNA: TGTGCCAGCAGTGAGTGGCGGGCAGAAGCTTTCTTT. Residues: CASSEWRAEAFF.

The CDR3 reads CASSPRPSLTLTNPGELFF. CDR3 sequence (DNA): TGTGCCAGCTCACCACGACCTAGCCTCACACTGACAAACCCCGGGGAGCTGTTTTTT. The chain combines TRBV18 with TRBJ2-2, with D perhaps TRBD2 (5 bases). V shed 1 base and J shed 6 bases, with 24 bases lying between them. The CDR3 has 19 amino acids. The germline gives CDR1 KGHSH, CDR2 LQKENI.

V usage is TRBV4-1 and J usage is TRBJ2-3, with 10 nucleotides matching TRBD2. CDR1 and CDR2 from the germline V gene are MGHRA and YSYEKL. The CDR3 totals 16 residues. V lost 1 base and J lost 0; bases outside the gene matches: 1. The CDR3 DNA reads TGCGCCAGCAGCCAAGCGACTAGCGGGAGCACAGATACGCAGTATTTT. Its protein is CASSQATSGSTDTQYF.

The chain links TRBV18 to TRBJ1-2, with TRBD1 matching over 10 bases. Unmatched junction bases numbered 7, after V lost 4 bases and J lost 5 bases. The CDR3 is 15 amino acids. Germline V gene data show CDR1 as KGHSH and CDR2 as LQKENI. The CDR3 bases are TGTGCCAGCTCACAGGAGACAGGGGGCATATATGGCTACACCTTC. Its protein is CASSQETGGIYGYTF.

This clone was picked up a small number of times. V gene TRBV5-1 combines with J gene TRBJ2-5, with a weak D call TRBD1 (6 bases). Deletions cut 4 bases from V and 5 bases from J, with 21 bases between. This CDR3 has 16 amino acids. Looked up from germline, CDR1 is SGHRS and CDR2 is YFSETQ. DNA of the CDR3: TGCGCCAGCAGCCTGAAGGCGTATGGGGGCATGGAGACCCAGTACTTC. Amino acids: CASSLKAYGGMETQYF.

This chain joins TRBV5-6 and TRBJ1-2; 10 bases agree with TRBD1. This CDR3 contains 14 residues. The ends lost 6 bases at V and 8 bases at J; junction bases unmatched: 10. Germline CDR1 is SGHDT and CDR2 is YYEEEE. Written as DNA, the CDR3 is TGTGCCAGCAACACCGGGACAGGGGCGTGGGGCTACACCTTC. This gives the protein CASNTGTGAWGYTF.

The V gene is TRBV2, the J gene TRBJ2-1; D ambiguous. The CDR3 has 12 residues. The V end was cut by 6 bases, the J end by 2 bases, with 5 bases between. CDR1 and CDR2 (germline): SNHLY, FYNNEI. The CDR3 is CASSVAYNEQFF. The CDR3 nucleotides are TGTGCCAGCAGCGTAGCCTACAATGAGCAGTTCTTC.

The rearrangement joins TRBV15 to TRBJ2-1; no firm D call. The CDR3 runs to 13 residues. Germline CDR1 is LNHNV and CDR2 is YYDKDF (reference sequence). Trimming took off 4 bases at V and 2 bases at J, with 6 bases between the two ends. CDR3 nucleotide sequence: TGTGCCACCAGCACATCCACCTACAATGAGCAGTTCTTC. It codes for CATSTSTYNEQFF.

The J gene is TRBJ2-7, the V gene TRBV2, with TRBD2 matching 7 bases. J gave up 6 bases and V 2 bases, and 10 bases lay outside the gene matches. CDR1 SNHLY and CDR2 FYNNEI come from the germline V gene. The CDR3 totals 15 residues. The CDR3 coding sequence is TGTGCCAGCAGTGAAATGGCGGGAGAAGCAAGCGAGCAGTACGTC. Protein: CASSEMAGEASEQYV.

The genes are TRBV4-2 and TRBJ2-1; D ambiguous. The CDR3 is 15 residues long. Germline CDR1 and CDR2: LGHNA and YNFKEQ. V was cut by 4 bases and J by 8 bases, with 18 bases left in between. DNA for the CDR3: TGTGCCAGCAGCCCCGGTCGAGAGAGGTACCATGAGCAGTTCTTC. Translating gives CASSPGRERYHEQFF.

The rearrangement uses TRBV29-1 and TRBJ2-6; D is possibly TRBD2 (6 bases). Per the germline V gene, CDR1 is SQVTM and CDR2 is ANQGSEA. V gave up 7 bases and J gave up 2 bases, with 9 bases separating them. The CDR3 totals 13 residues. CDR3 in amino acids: CSGGETGANVLTF. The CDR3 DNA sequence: TGCAGCGGGGGGGAAACTGGGGCCAACGTCCTGACTTTC.

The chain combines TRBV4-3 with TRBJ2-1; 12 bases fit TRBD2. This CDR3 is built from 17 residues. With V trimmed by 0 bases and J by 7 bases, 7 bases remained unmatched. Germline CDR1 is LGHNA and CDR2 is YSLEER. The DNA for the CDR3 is TGCGCCAGCAGCCAAGATGGACGCCTAGCGGGAGGGAATGAGCAGTTCTTC. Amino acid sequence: CASSQDGRLAGGNEQFF.

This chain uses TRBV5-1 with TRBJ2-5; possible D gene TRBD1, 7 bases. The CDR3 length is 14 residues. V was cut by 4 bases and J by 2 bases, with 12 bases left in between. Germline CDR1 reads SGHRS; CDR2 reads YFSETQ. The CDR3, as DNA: TGCGCCAGCAGCGCGGGACAGCCTCAAGAGACCCAGTACTTC. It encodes CASSAGQPQETQYF.

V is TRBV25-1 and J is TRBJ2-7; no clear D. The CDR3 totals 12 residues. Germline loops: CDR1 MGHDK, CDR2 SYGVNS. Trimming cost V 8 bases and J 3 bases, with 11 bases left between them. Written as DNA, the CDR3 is TGTGCCAGCCCGACTTCTCTCTACGAGCAGTACTTC. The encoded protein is CASPTSLYEQYF.

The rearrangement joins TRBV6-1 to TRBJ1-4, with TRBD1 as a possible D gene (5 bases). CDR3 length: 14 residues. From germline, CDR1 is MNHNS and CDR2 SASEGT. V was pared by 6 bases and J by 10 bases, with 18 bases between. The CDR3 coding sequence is TGTGCCAGCAGCGGGGGGGGAGTAGGTGGAAAACTGTTTTTT. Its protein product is CASSGGGVGGKLFF.

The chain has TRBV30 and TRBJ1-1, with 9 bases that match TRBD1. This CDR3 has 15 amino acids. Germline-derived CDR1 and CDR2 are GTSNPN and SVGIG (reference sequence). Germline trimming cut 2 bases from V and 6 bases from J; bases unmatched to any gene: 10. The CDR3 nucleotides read TGTGCCTGGAGTTACGGGACAGGGTGGAGCTCTGAAGCTTTCTTT. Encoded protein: CAWSYGTGWSSEAFF.

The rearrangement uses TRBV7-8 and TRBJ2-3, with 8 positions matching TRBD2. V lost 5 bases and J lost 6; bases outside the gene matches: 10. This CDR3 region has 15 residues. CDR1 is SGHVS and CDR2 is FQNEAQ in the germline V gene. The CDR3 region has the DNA TGTGCCAGCAGCCCTCCGGCGGGAGGCTCCGATACGCAGTATTTT. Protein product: CASSPPAGGSDTQYF.

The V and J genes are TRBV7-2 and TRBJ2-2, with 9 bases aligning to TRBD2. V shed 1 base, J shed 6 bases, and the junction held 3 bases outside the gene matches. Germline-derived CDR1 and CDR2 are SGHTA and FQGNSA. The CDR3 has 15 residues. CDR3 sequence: CASSLEGLASGELFF. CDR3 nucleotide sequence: TGTGCCAGCAGCTTAGAGGGACTAGCCTCCGGGGAGCTGTTTTTT.

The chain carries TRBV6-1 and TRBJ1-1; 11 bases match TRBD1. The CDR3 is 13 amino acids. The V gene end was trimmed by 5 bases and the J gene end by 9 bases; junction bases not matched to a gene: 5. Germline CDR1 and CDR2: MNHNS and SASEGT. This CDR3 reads CASSLGQGEKAFF. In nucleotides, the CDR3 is TGTGCCAGCAGTTTGGGACAGGGGGAGAAAGCTTTCTTT.

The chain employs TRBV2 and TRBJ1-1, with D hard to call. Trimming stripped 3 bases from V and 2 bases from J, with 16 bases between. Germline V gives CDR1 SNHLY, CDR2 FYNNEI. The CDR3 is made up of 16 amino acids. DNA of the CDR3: TGTGCCAGCAGTGAGACTATTTGGACGGAAAACACTGAAGCTTTCTTT. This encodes CASSETIWTENTEAFF.

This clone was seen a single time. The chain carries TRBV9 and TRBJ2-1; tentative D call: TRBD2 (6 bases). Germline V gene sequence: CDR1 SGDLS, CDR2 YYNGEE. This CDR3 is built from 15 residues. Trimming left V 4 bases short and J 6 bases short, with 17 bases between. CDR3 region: CASSPRDLRGNEQFF. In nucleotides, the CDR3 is TGTGCCAGCAGCCCCCGGGACTTAAGGGGCAATGAGCAGTTCTTC.

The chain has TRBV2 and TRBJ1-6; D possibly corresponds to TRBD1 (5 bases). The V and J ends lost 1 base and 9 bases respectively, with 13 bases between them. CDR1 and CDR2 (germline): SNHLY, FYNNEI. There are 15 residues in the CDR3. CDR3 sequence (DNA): TGTGCCAGCAGTGAAGTTGGTATCGGGGGTTCACCCCTCCACTTT. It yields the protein CASSEVGIGGSPLHF.